The 7 T cell receptor beta chains in this list originate from one sample, sequenced in a study of early stage breast cancer tumors (dated by TCRdb to between 2016 and 2019). The library was built by means of the immunoSEQ multiplex PCR assay. The source is immuneACCESS, and TCRdb retained only in-frame sequences with V and J called. Part of the clones is not carried over; for the studies checked, unresolved V genes explain less than half of this, and the remainder is unexplained. The sample data list about 72,000 clones, and roughly 80% of these were observed just once. The ten biggest clones cover approximately 3.7% of the sample. Sequencing was performed on blood. The source of these receptors is a person between 55 and 69 years old with breast cancer.

The chain is built from TRBV18 and TRBJ2-7; tentative D call: TRBD1 (6 bases). Trimming pared 3 bases from V and 4 bases from J, leaving 10 bases between. The CDR3 consists of 13 residues. Germline-derived CDR1 and CDR2 are KGHSH and LQKENI. CDR3 sequence reads: CASSPGAKYEQYF. CDR3 coding DNA: TGTGCCAGCTCACCGGGGGCCAAGTACGAGCAGTACTTC.

This clone was recorded once. The chain uses TRBV10-3 and TRBJ1-4; the D gene is possibly TRBD1 (6 bases). The CDR3 is 13 residues long. V was cut by 6 bases and J by 4 bases, with 9 bases left in between. The germline V gene encodes CDR1 ENHRY and CDR2 SYGVKD. CDR3 sequence (DNA): TGTGCCATCAGGGGGGCTCTTAATGAAAAACTGTTTTTT. Protein: CAIRGALNEKLFF.

The chain joins TRBV2 to TRBJ2-7; 13 bases are shared with TRBD2. CDR1 SNHLY and CDR2 FYNNEI come from the germline V gene. The CDR3 spans 20 residues. The V segment lost 1 base and the J segment 5 bases; nucleotides outside the gene matches: 17. CDR3: CASSEDRPGLAGIPRDEQYF. DNA for the CDR3: TGTGCCAGCAGTGAAGATCGGCCGGGACTAGCGGGGATACCCCGCGACGAGCAGTACTTC.

This chain connects TRBV28 to TRBJ2-3; 12 nucleotides align to TRBD1. The CDR3 has 19 residues. CDR1 MDHEN and CDR2 SYDVKM come from the germline V gene. J gave up 0 bases and V 0 bases, and 7 bases lay outside the gene matches. In DNA, the CDR3 is TGTGCCAGCAGTTTATGGGGGACAGGGGGCCCATTTAGCACAGATACGCAGTATTTT. This codes for CASSLWGTGGPFSTDTQYF.

The V and J genes are TRBV13 and TRBJ2-2; D gene uncertain. V was pared by 0 bases and J by 0 bases, with 8 bases between. The CDR3 covers 16 residues. The germline V gene has CDR1 PRHDT and CDR2 FYEKMQ (reference sequence). This chain's CDR3 is CASSLGVDPNTGELFF. CDR3 coding DNA: TGTGCCAGCAGCTTAGGCGTAGACCCGAACACCGGGGAGCTGTTTTTT.

The rearrangement joins TRBV2 to TRBJ2-1, with D unclear. CDR1 and CDR2 (germline): SNHLY, FYNNEI. With 3 bases removed from V and 0 bases from J, the gap between germline ends came to 6 bases. The CDR3 runs to 14 residues. The CDR3: CASSDVYSYNEQFF. The CDR3 DNA reads TGTGCCAGCAGTGACGTCTACTCCTACAATGAGCAGTTCTTC.

The chain uses TRBV18 and TRBJ2-7; D unclear. This CDR3 is 12 amino acids long. Germline assignment: CDR1 KGHSH and CDR2 LQKENI. With 3 bases removed from V and 2 bases from J, the gap between germline ends came to 5 bases. The CDR3 protein is CASSPRTYEQYF. DNA of the CDR3: TGTGCCAGCTCACCTCGGACCTACGAGCAGTACTTC. The full variable domain, rest sourced from reference TRBV18 and TRBJ2-7, is NAGVMQNPRHLVRRRGQEARLRCSPMKGHSHVYWYRQLPEEGLKFMVYLQKENIIDESGMPKERFSAEFPKEGPSILRIQQVVRGDSAAYFCASSPRTYEQYFGPGTRLTVT.